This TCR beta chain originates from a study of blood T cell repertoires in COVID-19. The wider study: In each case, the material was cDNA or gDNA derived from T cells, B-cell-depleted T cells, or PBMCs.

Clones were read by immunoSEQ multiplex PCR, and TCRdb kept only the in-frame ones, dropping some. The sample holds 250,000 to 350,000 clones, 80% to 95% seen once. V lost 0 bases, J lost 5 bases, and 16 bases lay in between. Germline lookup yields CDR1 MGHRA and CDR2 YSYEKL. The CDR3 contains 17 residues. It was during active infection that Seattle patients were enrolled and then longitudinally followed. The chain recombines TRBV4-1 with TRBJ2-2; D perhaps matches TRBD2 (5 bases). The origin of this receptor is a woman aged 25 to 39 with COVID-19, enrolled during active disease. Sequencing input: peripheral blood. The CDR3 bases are TGCGCCAGCAGCCAAGATACTTCGGGGTGGGAGACCGGGGAGCTGTTTTTT. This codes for CASSQDTSGWETGELFF.